Following are 18 T cell receptor beta chains from one sample sequenced in a study of read filtering for tumor transcriptome and immune sequencing (dated by TCRdb to 2018 to 2020). Data came from an Illumina HiSeq 4000. The Immunoverse kit was used to build TCR libraries from around 400 ng RNA, with molecular barcoded adaptors covering alpha/delta and beta/gamma chains. TCRdb passed the public sequencing reads through fastp at Q25 and MiXCR, retaining productive beta sequences. Each entry merges the rows of one CDR3 protein and shows their most common DNA and genes. The sample includes tens of thousands of distinct CDR3 sequences, with 20% to 25% observed a single time. The ten most abundant clones make up approximately 17% of the sample. The sequencing input was a population of CD138-negative cells sorted from bone marrow. Explained via the paper, the cell subset or site label denotes: bone marrow mononuclear cells depleted of CD138+ plasma/myeloma cells by negative magnetic selection. These receptor sequences come from a donor over 35 with multiple myeloma.

The chain joins TRBV28 to TRBJ1-1; 7 bases match TRBD1. The CDR3 runs to 17 residues. The J segment lost 1 base and the V segment lost 6 bases, leaving 14 bases of the junction unmatched. Germline V gene data show CDR1 as MDHEN and CDR2 as SYDVKM. The CDR3 protein is CASSPMGPYRGNTEAFF. The CDR3 nucleotides read TGTGCCAGCAGCCCTATGGGGCCCTACAGGGGGAACACTGAAGCTTTCTTT.

This clonotype occurred many times. The gene calls are TRBV12-3 or TRBV12-4 and TRBJ1-1, with 8 bases that match TRBD1. The CDR3 is 14 amino acids. Losses at the gene ends were 5 bases for V and 5 bases for J; bases not matched to a gene: 7. CDR3 DNA: TGTGCCAGCAGTGCCCAGGGGGCGGGGACTGAAGCTTTCTTT. Translating it yields CASSAQGAGTEAFF.

This clonotype was observed a handful of times. It may be a read error: a sequence one base away is much more abundant. This chain links TRBV7-2 with TRBJ2-1; D gene uncertain. Germline loops: CDR1 SGHTA, CDR2 FQGNSA. The CDR3 runs 15 residues. The chain's CDR3 is CASSYGPSGFNGQFF. CDR3 nucleotides: TGTGCCAGCAGCTACGGACCCTCGGGTTTTAATGGGCAGTTCTTC. The whole variable domain, remainder taken from reference TRBV7-2 and TRBJ2-1, is GAGVSQSPSNKVTEKGKDVELRCDPISGHTALYWYRQSLGQGLEFLIYFQGNSAPDKSGLPSDRFSAERTGGSVSTLTIQRTQQEDSAVYLCASSYGPSGFNGQFFGPGTRLTVL.

This clonotype was seen many times. This chain links TRBV27 with TRBJ2-3, with D unclear. The germline gives CDR1 MNHEY, CDR2 SMNVEV (reference sequence). The CDR3 covers 14 residues. Trimming removed 0 bases from V and 2 bases from J, with 6 bases in between. CDR3 protein: CASSLSIPTDTQYF. CDR3 bases: TGTGCCAGCAGTTTATCGATTCCCACAGATACGCAGTATTTT.

This clonotype was observed many times. The V and J genes are TRBV28 and TRBJ2-7; the D gene is possibly TRBD2 (5 bases). V gave up 5 bases and J gave up 5 bases, with 13 bases separating them. Germline V lookup: CDR1 MDHEN, CDR2 SYDVKM. The CDR3 has 13 amino acids. CDR3 sequence (DNA): TGTGCCAGCAGTAAACACGGAGGAAACGAGCAGTACTTC. Translating gives CASSKHGGNEQYF.

This clonotype was recorded many times. The rearrangement links TRBV6-1 to TRBJ2-3; 7 nucleotides line up with TRBD2. Germline loops: CDR1 MNHNS, CDR2 SASEGT. CDR3 size: 12 residues. V was pared by 3 bases and J by 9 bases, with 3 bases of the junction left unmatched. The CDR3 spells CASSEGGETQYF. In nucleotides, the CDR3 is TGTGCCAGCAGTGAGGGAGGGGAAACGCAGTATTTT.

Points on this clonotype: A much larger clone differs from this one at a single base, so this may be a read error. The genes are TRBV5-5 and TRBJ1-2, with 7 bases aligning to TRBD1. The CDR3 extends over 14 amino acids. CDR1 is SGHKS and CDR2 is YYEKEE in the germline V gene (reference sequence). The CDR3 DNA sequence: TGTGCCAGCAGCCCCAGCCCGACAGGGCTTGGCTACGCCTTC. Translating gives CASSPSPTGLGYAF.

This clonotype was counted many times. V gene TRBV30 combines with J gene TRBJ1-1, with TRBD1 matching over 7 bases. The CDR3 has 12 residues. J gave up 4 bases and V 2 bases, and 1 base lay outside the gene matches. Germline assignment: CDR1 GTSNPN and CDR2 SVGIG (reference sequence). The chain's CDR3 is CAWSRQGTEAFF. The DNA of the CDR3 is TGTGCCTGGAGTAGACAGGGCACTGAAGCTTTCTTT.

In regard to this clonotype: A much larger clone differs by one base, so this may be a read error. Since no conserved phenylalanine or tryptophan closes the CDR3, a read error is the likely cause. The V and J genes are TRBV11-1 and TRBJ1-1; D gene unclear. The CDR3 consists of 13 residues. V lost 5 bases, J lost 1 base, and 8 bases lay in between. Germline CDR1 is SGHAT and CDR2 is FQDESV (reference sequence). CDR3: CASSPTRNTEAFS. CDR3 nucleotide sequence: TGTGCCAGCAGCCCCACGCGGAACACTGAAGCTTTCTCT.

The rearrangement uses TRBV20-1 and TRBJ2-6; D is undetermined. This CDR3 contains 15 residues. The germline gives CDR1 DFQATT, CDR2 SNEGSKA (reference sequence). V was trimmed by 1 base and J by 4 bases, leaving 11 bases between them. The chain's CDR3 is CSARGISEGANVLTF. The CDR3 DNA is TGCAGTGCTAGAGGGATATCGGAAGGGGCCAACGTCCTGACTTTC.

This clonotype has at least ten counts. This sequence joins TRBV29-1 and TRBJ1-1; 8 bases are a match to TRBD1. The CDR3 length is 15 residues. V lost 3 bases and J lost 3; bases outside the gene matches: 9. Germline-derived CDR1 and CDR2 are SQVTM and ANQGSEA. The CDR3 DNA is TGCAGCGTTGACAACAGGGGGTCGGCGGACACTGAAGCTTTCTTT. It encodes CSVDNRGSADTEAFF.

In its sample, this clonotype was seen many times. The chain recombines TRBV20-1 with TRBJ2-7, with D unclear. V was clipped by 7 bases and J by 7 bases, with 20 bases between them. This CDR3 has 13 amino acids. Germline CDR1 and CDR2: DFQATT and SNEGSKA (reference sequence). The CDR3 sequence: CSGTGSNLGEQYF. CDR3 bases: TGCAGTGGGACGGGTAGCAATCTGGGGGAGCAGTACTTC.

CDR3 DNA: TGTGCCAGCAGGCCCCCGGGAGATAGCACAGATACGCAGTATTTT. It encodes CASRPPGDSTDTQYF. This sequence joins TRBV7-9 and TRBJ2-3; perhaps TRBD2 as D (6 bases). This CDR3 is built from 15 residues. V was trimmed by 6 bases and J by 0 bases, leaving 13 bases between them. The germline gives CDR1 SEHNR, CDR2 FQNEAQ (reference sequence).

This clonotype was detected ten times or more. The V and J genes are TRBV20-1 and TRBJ2-3, with 12 bases lining up with TRBD2. CDR3 length: 14 amino acids. The trim removed 6 bases at V and 5 bases at J, leaving 6 bases unmatched. Germline assignment: CDR1 DFQATT and CDR2 SNEGSKA (reference sequence). The CDR3 here is CSAGTSGRGDTQYF. The CDR3 nucleotides read TGCAGTGCAGGGACTAGCGGGCGGGGAGATACGCAGTATTTT.

A word on this clonotype: Being one base from a much bigger clone, this may be a read error. The gene calls are TRBV5-1 and TRBJ2-5, with 11 bases identical to TRBD2. Unmatched junction bases numbered 8, after V lost 7 bases and J lost 3 bases. Germline loops: CDR1 SGHRS, CDR2 YFSETQ. The CDR3 runs to 15 residues. The CDR3 bases are TGCGCCAGCGGCCCCGGGACTAGCGGTGAAGAGACCCAGTACTTC. Amino acids: CASGPGTSGEETQYF.

The table lists this clonotype with many counts. This chain uses TRBV6-6 with TRBJ2-4; 7 nucleotides agree with TRBD2. After removal of 7 bases from V and 1 base from J, the junction contained 13 bases not matched to a gene. CDR3 length: 17 residues. Looked up from germline, CDR1 is MNHNY and CDR2 is SVGAGI (reference sequence). CDR3 region: CASTSAREAGAKNIQYF. CDR3 DNA: TGTGCCAGCACCTCGGCCCGGGAGGCCGGGGCCAAAAACATTCAGTACTTC.

This clonotype was counted at least ten times. This chain uses TRBV2 with TRBJ2-7; 11 nucleotides line up with TRBD2. Germline V gives CDR1 SNHLY, CDR2 FYNNEI. CDR3 length equals 14 residues. V shed 6 bases, J shed 2 bases, and the junction held 3 bases outside the gene matches. The CDR3 loop reads CASRGLADTYEQYF. The CDR3 DNA reads TGTGCCAGCAGGGGACTAGCGGATACCTACGAGCAGTACTTC.

This clonotype was recorded many times. The chain has TRBV3-1 and TRBJ2-7; 7 bases map to TRBD1. The germline gives CDR1 LGHDT, CDR2 YNNKEL (reference sequence). The CDR3 runs 14 residues. Losses at the gene ends were 4 bases for V and 4 bases for J; bases not matched to a gene: 7. The CDR3 reads CASSRGQAWYEQYF. The DNA of the CDR3 is TGTGCCAGCAGCCGCGGACAGGCTTGGTACGAGCAGTACTTC.